One and the same sample provided the 15 T cell receptor beta chains below, sequenced in a study of post-analysis software for immune sequencing data. Overall study results and limits: When patients were compared with controls, about 5 TRBV segments were more frequent, TRBV5-6, TRBV5-1 and TRBV20-1 among them.

No antigen has been identified for these receptors. Unique molecular identifiers had been added to the TCR beta cDNA libraries. One entry per CDR3 protein, called by TCRdb with MiXCR from the PCR reads. The table lists roughly 600,000 distinct CDR3 sequences, roughly two fifths of them singletons. Material: blood. All receptors come from a girl aged 5-17 years with multiple sclerosis.

This clonotype was found once. CDR3 DNA: TGTGCCAGCAGCCCCCCCCCGAGGGCTGACCAAGAGACCCAGTACTTC. It translates to CASSPPPRADQETQYF. The V gene is TRBV7-2, the J gene TRBJ2-5, with D perhaps matching TRBD2 (5 bases). V was shortened by 5 bases and J by 0 bases, with 16 bases between the two germline ends. CDR3 size: 16 residues. The germline V gene has CDR1 SGHTA and CDR2 FQGNSA.

This chain connects TRBV13 to TRBJ2-1, with TRBD2 matching over 12 bases. CDR1 is PRHDT, CDR2 FYEKMQ, per germline (reference sequence). The CDR3 loop spans 15 amino acids. Germline trimming cut 4 bases from V and 7 bases from J; bases unmatched to any gene: 5. CDR3 bases: TGTGCCAGCAGCTCAGGGACTAGCGGGCCGAATGAGCAGTTCTTC. Residues: CASSSGTSGPNEQFF.

The V call is TRBV15, the J call TRBJ2-7; perhaps TRBD2 as D (6 bases). The V gene's germline CDR1 is LNHNV and CDR2 YYDKDF (reference sequence). Trimming took off 1 base at V and 2 bases at J, with 9 bases between the two ends. The CDR3 has 14 residues. DNA of the CDR3: TGTGCCACCAGCAGAGGTGCGGGGACCTACGAGCAGTACTTC. The encoded protein is CATSRGAGTYEQYF.

Only a few counts were recorded for this clonotype. V gene TRBV11-1 combines with J gene TRBJ2-5; D not resolved. Germline V gene data show CDR1 as SGHAT and CDR2 as FQDESV (reference sequence). The CDR3 totals 17 residues. V was cut by 5 bases and J by 2 bases, with 21 bases left in between. CDR3 in amino acids: CASSPRRGTEEQETQYF. CDR3 DNA sequence: TGTGCCAGCAGCCCCCGGCGAGGAACAGAGGAACAAGAGACCCAGTACTTC. Combining the CDR3 with reference TRBV11-1 and TRBJ2-5 gives the whole variable domain EAEVAQSPRYKITEKSQAVAFWCDPISGHATLYWYRQILGQGPELLVQFQDESVVDDSQLPKDRFSAERLKGVDSTLKIQPAELGDSAMYLCASSPRRGTEEQETQYFGPGTRLLVL.

The gene calls are TRBV28 and TRBJ2-5, with TRBD2 matching over 9 bases. The J call may be mistaken, given a closer DNA end match to TRBJ2-7. Per germline, CDR1 MDHEN and CDR2 SYDVKM. The CDR3 spans 17 residues. Written as DNA, the CDR3 is TGTGCCAGCTCCAGAGATAGCCTAGCGGGACGCACCAACGAGCAGTACTTC. Amino acid sequence: CASSRDSLAGRTNEQYF.

V gene TRBV6-6 combines with J gene TRBJ2-3; no firm D call. Looked up from germline, CDR1 is MNHNY and CDR2 is SVGAGI (reference sequence). With 3 bases removed from V and 3 bases from J, the gap between germline ends came to 10 bases. The CDR3 totals 14 residues. CDR3 protein: CASSYFIGTDTQYF. CDR3 coding DNA: TGTGCCAGCAGTTATTTTATCGGTACAGATACGCAGTATTTT.

V is TRBV29-1 and J is TRBJ2-5; perhaps TRBD2 as D (5 bases). The J call is doubtful: the DNA matches TRBJ2-7 better. Germline V gene data show CDR1 as SQVTM and CDR2 as ANQGSEA. This CDR3 contains 13 residues. CDR3 sequence reads: CSVVPGGAYEQYF. The CDR3 DNA reads TGCAGCGTTGTACCAGGAGGAGCTTACGAGCAGTACTTC.

This clonotype was counted between two and nine times. This chain links TRBV20-1 with TRBJ1-3; TRBD1 aligns across 9 bases. The V and J ends lost 6 bases and 0 bases, in that order; junction bases with no gene match: 3. Germline values: CDR1 DFQATT, CDR2 SNEGSKA (reference sequence). The CDR3 contains 14 residues. CDR3: CSAPGQGSGNTIYF. The DNA for the CDR3 is TGCAGTGCGCCGGGACAGGGCTCTGGAAACACCATATATTTT.

This chain joins TRBV3-1 and TRBJ1-1; tentative D call: TRBD1 (5 bases). CDR1 LGHDT and CDR2 YNNKEL come from the germline V gene (reference sequence). The CDR3 consists of 14 residues. Trimming shortened V by 5 bases and J by 5 bases, and 15 bases separated the two germline ends. CDR3 in DNA: TGTGCCAGCAGCTCTCCCAGGGCTGAGACTGAAGCTTTCTTT. Its translation: CASSSPRAETEAFF. Filled out from reference TRBV3-1 and TRBJ1-1, the complete variable domain reads DTAVSQTPKYLVTQMGNDKSIKCEQNLGHDTMYWYKQDSKKFLKIMFSYNNKELIINETVPNRFSPKSPDKAHLNLHINSLELGDSAVYFCASSSPRAETEAFFGQGTRLTVV.

This clonotype showed up just a few times. V gene TRBV6-1 combines with J gene TRBJ2-5, with unresolved D. Looked up from germline, CDR1 is MNHNS and CDR2 is SASEGT. The CDR3 totals 13 residues. V was trimmed by 7 bases and J by 1 base, leaving 10 bases between them. CDR3 in DNA: TGTGCCAGCACCCGCACCTTCCAAGAGACCCAGTACTTC. This codes for CASTRTFQETQYF.

This clonotype was seen ten or more times. The chain couples TRBV5-1 to TRBJ1-5; unclear D gene. Deletions cut 0 bases from V and 1 base from J, with 2 bases between. In germline, CDR1 is SGHRS, CDR2 YFSETQ. CDR3 size: 13 residues. This chain's CDR3 is CASSLGSNQPQHF. The DNA of the CDR3 is TGCGCCAGCAGCTTGGGCAGCAATCAGCCCCAGCATTTT. Together with reference TRBV5-1 and TRBJ1-5, the CDR3 gives the full variable domain: KAGVTQTPRYLIKTRGQQVTLSCSPISGHRSVSWYQQTPGQGLQFLFEYFSETQRNKGNFPGRFSGRQFSNSRSEMNVSTLELGDSALYLCASSLGSNQPQHFGDGTRLSIL.

The J gene is TRBJ2-4, the V gene TRBV9; TRBD2 matches 7 bases. The CDR3 loop spans 18 amino acids. Trimming removed 2 bases from V and 8 bases from J; junction bases left unmatched: 19. CDR1 and CDR2 (germline): SGDLS, YYNGEE. The chain's CDR3 is CASSVGGSTGTRGDIQYF. Here the CDR3 DNA reads TGTGCCAGCAGCGTGGGGGGGAGTACCGGGACGAGAGGAGACATTCAGTACTTC.

This clonotype has a handful of counts. This chain connects TRBV20-1 to TRBJ2-7, with 9 bases that match TRBD2. Germline V gene lookup returns CDR1 DFQATT and CDR2 SNEGSKA (reference sequence). This CDR3 has 14 residues. V was clipped by 2 bases and J by 2 bases; unmatched bases: 4. CDR3 sequence (DNA): TGCAGTGCTAGAAAGCGGGGGGTCGCCTACGAGCAGTACTTC. It yields the protein CSARKRGVAYEQYF.

The V gene is TRBV20-1, the J gene TRBJ2-1; 7 bases match TRBD2. The V segment lost 7 bases and the J segment 7 bases; nucleotides outside the gene matches: 13. The CDR3 covers 14 residues. Germline CDR1 DFQATT, CDR2 SNEGSKA (reference sequence). The chain's CDR3 is CSVPTSRWNNEQFF. The DNA of the CDR3 is TGCAGTGTCCCGACTAGCCGTTGGAATAATGAGCAGTTCTTC.

The rearrangement links TRBV9 to TRBJ1-2; no clear D. CDR3 size: 12 residues. V lost 0 bases to trimming and J lost 8 bases, with 8 bases between them. The germline CDR1 and CDR2 sequences are SGDLS and YYNGEE. As DNA, the CDR3 is TGTGCCAGCAGCGTAGTGGGGTACGGCTACACCTTC. Translating gives CASSVVGYGYTF.